This T cell receptor (beta chain) is drawn from a study of blood T cells in healthy people across ages. The study's findings and limits: Considered underestimates were the diversity estimates obtained from one million T cells. For the donors, CMV status was unknown and possibly confounded expanded clonotype changes.

Using a J-beta primer mix together with a sample-barcoded 5' primer, a second PCR was run for about 6 to 12 cycles. MiXCR, run by TCRdb on the 5' RACE reads, gives a single entry per CDR3 protein. The top ten hold roughly a tenth of the sample, which has about 930,000 distinct CDR3 sequences, under 35% seen once. A word on this clonotype: The antigen is undetermined.

Unmatched junction bases numbered 5, after V lost 1 base and J lost 10 bases. The CDR3 runs 15 residues. Germline V gives CDR1 SGHTA, CDR2 FQGNSA. This sample was also put to use in a study of T cells of mothers and their children.

The sample consisted of blood. V gene TRBV7-2 combines with J gene TRBJ2-1, with 12 bases identical to TRBD2. The receptor was derived from a woman in her forties in good health. CDR3 loop: CASSLGASGGAEQFF. Written as DNA, the CDR3 is TGTGCCAGCAGCTTAGGAGCTAGCGGGGGGGCCGAGCAGTTCTTC.